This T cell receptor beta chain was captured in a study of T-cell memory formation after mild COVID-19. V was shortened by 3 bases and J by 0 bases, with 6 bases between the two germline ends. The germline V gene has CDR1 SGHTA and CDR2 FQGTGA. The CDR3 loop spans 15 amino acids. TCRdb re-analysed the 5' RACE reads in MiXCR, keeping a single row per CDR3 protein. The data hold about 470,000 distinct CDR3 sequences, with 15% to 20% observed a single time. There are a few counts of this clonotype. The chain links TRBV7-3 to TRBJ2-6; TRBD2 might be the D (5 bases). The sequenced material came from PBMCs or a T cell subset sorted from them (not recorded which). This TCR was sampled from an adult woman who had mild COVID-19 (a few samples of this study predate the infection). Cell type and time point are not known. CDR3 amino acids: CASSLGASGANVLTF. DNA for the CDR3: TGTGCCAGCAGCTTGGGAGCCTCTGGGGCCAACGTCCTGACTTTC.